This passage covers 30 T cell receptor beta chains from one sample sequenced in a study of blood T cell repertoires in COVID-19. Here immunoSEQ multiplex PCR was the method, and the copy in TCRdb shows in-frame clones only, minus some. The data show about 200,000 clones, roughly 81% seen once. Sequencing input: peripheral blood. These receptors came from an elderly woman with acute or convalescent COVID-19.

The chain combines TRBV5-1 with TRBJ1-1, with D possibly being TRBD1 (5 bases). Germline-derived CDR1 and CDR2 are SGHRS and YFSETQ. This CDR3 is built from 13 residues. Trimming took off 4 bases at V and 4 bases at J, with 11 bases between the two ends. The CDR3 reads CASSVGTGTEAFF. The CDR3 region has the DNA TGCGCCAGCAGCGTGGGGACTGGCACTGAAGCTTTCTTT. Variable domain in full (rest from reference TRBV5-1 and TRBJ1-1): KAGVTQTPRYLIKTRGQQVTLSCSPISGHRSVSWYQQTPGQGLQFLFEYFSETQRNKGNFPGRFSGRQFSNSRSEMNVSTLELGDSALYLCASSVGTGTEAFFGQGTRLTVV.

The chain joins TRBV3-1 (or the pseudogene TRBV3-2) to TRBJ2-3; 12 positions agree with TRBD2. The V gene's germline CDR1 is LGHDT and CDR2 YNNKEL (reference sequence). Germline trimming cut 6 bases from V and 2 bases from J; bases unmatched to any gene: 3. This CDR3 is built from 15 residues. CDR3 DNA sequence: TGTGCCAGCAGGCTAGCGGGAGGGCCCACAGATACGCAGTATTTT. It is translated as CASRLAGGPTDTQYF.

This sequence joins TRBV5-1 and TRBJ1-3, with a weak D call TRBD1 (5 bases). The germline gives CDR1 SGHRS, CDR2 YFSETQ. Trimming stripped 4 bases from V and 2 bases from J, with 13 bases between. CDR3 length: 15 residues. The CDR3 nucleotides are TGCGCCAGCAGCCGGACCGGGGGTACTGGAAACACCATATATTTT. It encodes CASSRTGGTGNTIYF. Complete variable domain (other parts from reference TRBV5-1 and TRBJ1-3): KAGVTQTPRYLIKTRGQQVTLSCSPISGHRSVSWYQQTPGQGLQFLFEYFSETQRNKGNFPGRFSGRQFSNSRSEMNVSTLELGDSALYLCASSRTGGTGNTIYFGEGSWLTVV.

J is TRBJ2-3 and V is TRBV29-1, with TRBD2 matching 9 bases. With 8 bases clipped from V and 1 base from J, the junction kept 4 bases outside the gene matches. This CDR3 comprises 13 residues. The germline CDR1 and CDR2 sequences are SQVTM and ANQGSEA. CDR3 DNA sequence: TGCAGCTTTAGCGGGAGAGGCACAGATACGCAGTATTTT. Protein: CSFSGRGTDTQYF.

This chain uses TRBV7-2 with TRBJ1-1, with D hard to call. The CDR3 length is 15 residues. Trimming pared 2 bases from V and 0 bases from J, leaving 10 bases between. CDR1 and CDR2 (germline): SGHTA, FQGNSA. CDR3 DNA: TGTGCCAGCAGCTTATTTGCACAGATGAACACTGAAGCTTTCTTT. Residues: CASSLFAQMNTEAFF.

This chain uses TRBV7-9 with TRBJ2-7; the match to TRBD1 covers 7 bases. With 1 base clipped from V and 7 bases from J, the junction kept 7 bases outside the gene matches. The CDR3 length is 14 residues. The germline V gene has CDR1 SEHNR and CDR2 FQNEAQ (reference sequence). CDR3 amino acids: CASSLGGQTVEQYF. CDR3 sequence (DNA): TGTGCCAGCAGCTTAGGGGGACAGACAGTAGAGCAGTACTTC.

This chain uses TRBV5-6 with TRBJ2-7; tentatively, D is TRBD1 (5 bases). The CDR3 contains 14 residues. V was pared by 4 bases and J by 7 bases, with 18 bases between. Per the germline V gene, CDR1 is SGHDT and CDR2 is YYEEEE. The CDR3 bases are TGTGCCAGCAGCCCACCTTGGCCGTCAGGGGAGCAGTACTTC. Its protein is CASSPPWPSGEQYF.

This rearrangement joins TRBV7-2 to TRBJ1-1, with D unclear. This CDR3 contains 12 residues. Germline V CDR1 and CDR2: SGHTA, FQGNSA. The V end lost 1 base, the J end lost 11 bases, and 11 bases lay between the germline ends. CDR3 residues: CASSLGVRGAFF. DNA of the CDR3: TGTGCCAGCAGCTTAGGTGTTCGGGGTGCTTTCTTT.

The chain recombines TRBV30 with TRBJ2-5; D is uncertain. V was shortened by 2 bases and J by 2 bases, with 9 bases between the two germline ends. Germline lookup yields CDR1 GTSNPN and CDR2 SVGIG (reference sequence). The CDR3 spans 13 residues. CDR3 sequence (DNA): TGTGCCTGGAGTTCCGACATACAAGAGACCCAGTACTTC. Translation: CAWSSDIQETQYF.

This clone has a single count. The chain uses TRBV18 and TRBJ1-2, with TRBD1 matching over 7 bases. The CDR3 has 15 residues. Germline lookup yields CDR1 KGHSH and CDR2 LQKENI. V was pared by 8 bases and J by 4 bases, with 13 bases of the junction left unmatched. The CDR3 DNA is TGTGCCAGCACAAACCGACAGGGACCTTTCTATGGCTACACCTTC. Its protein is CASTNRQGPFYGYTF.

The chain joins TRBV19 to TRBJ1-2, with D possibly TRBD1 on 6 matching bases. This CDR3 contains 15 residues. Germline V gives CDR1 LNHDA, CDR2 SQIVND (reference sequence). Trimming removed 6 bases from V and 4 bases from J, with 18 bases in between. CDR3 DNA sequence: TGTGCCAGTAGCCAGTTGACAGGTAACGCCTATGGCTACACCTTC. Its protein is CASSQLTGNAYGYTF.

In its sample, this clone was seen once. This sequence joins TRBV7-8 and TRBJ2-7; D may be TRBD1 (6 bases). The CDR3 is made up of 14 amino acids. Trimming cost V 4 bases and J 8 bases, with 18 bases left between them. Germline V gives CDR1 SGHVS, CDR2 FQNEAQ. The CDR3 loop reads CASSSYRALEKQYF. For the CDR3, the DNA is TGTGCCAGCAGCTCATACAGGGCACTAGAGAAGCAGTACTTC.

J is TRBJ2-3 and V is TRBV6-4; 11 bases are a match to TRBD1. J was trimmed by 4 bases and V by 6 bases; bases with no gene match: 9. CDR3 size: 16 residues. Germline-derived CDR1 and CDR2 are MRHNA and SNTAGT. The CDR3 loop reads CASRANWTGGADTQYF. Here the CDR3 DNA reads TGTGCCAGCAGGGCGAACTGGACAGGGGGCGCAGATACGCAGTATTTT.

The rearrangement uses TRBV4-1 and TRBJ2-7; D unclear. The germline V gene has CDR1 MGHRA and CDR2 YSYEKL. Trimming shortened V by 3 bases and J by 2 bases, and 14 bases separated the two germline ends. This CDR3 is 15 amino acids long. CDR3 residues: CASSHARSLTYEQYF. The DNA of the CDR3 is TGCGCCAGCAGCCATGCGCGGAGCCTCACCTACGAGCAGTACTTC.

Concerning this clone: Other DNA sequences from this sample encode an identical CDR3 as well. The V gene is TRBV7-2, the J gene TRBJ2-7; TRBD2 matches 10 bases. CDR1 is SGHTA, CDR2 FQGNSA, per germline. CDR3 length equals 15 residues. The J segment lost 2 bases and the V segment lost 0 bases, leaving 1 base of the junction unmatched. The CDR3 nucleotides read TGTGCCAGCAGCTTAGCAGGACTAGCGGCCTACGAGCAGTACTTC. This codes for CASSLAGLAAYEQYF.

The genes are TRBV18 and TRBJ2-1, with 8 positions matching TRBD2. Germline assignment: CDR1 KGHSH and CDR2 LQKENI. The V gene end was trimmed by 7 bases and the J gene end by 16 bases; junction bases not matched to a gene: 15. This CDR3 region has 13 residues. CDR3 in amino acids: CASYHTSGPVEFF. The CDR3 DNA sequence: TGTGCCAGCTACCACACTAGCGGCCCGGTTGAATTCTTC.

The chain has TRBV5-4 and TRBJ2-7, with 11 bases aligning to TRBD2. This CDR3 is 14 amino acids long. V dropped 1 base and J dropped 3; count of bases not matched to a gene: 0. Germline CDR1 reads SGHNT; CDR2 reads YYREEE (reference sequence). The CDR3 reads CASSLTSGSYEQYF. The CDR3 nucleotides are TGTGCCAGCAGCTTGACTAGCGGGAGCTACGAGCAGTACTTC.

This chain uses TRBV14 with TRBJ1-1; D gene uncertain. The ends were cut back, 0 bases at V and 3 bases at J, with 11 bases in the middle. CDR1 and CDR2 from the germline V gene are SGHDN and FVKESK. There are 15 residues in the CDR3. The CDR3 bases are TGTGCCAGCAGCCAAGATAGCCAGATCTACACTGAAGCTTTCTTT. This encodes CASSQDSQIYTEAFF.

This clone was seen just once. The rearrangement joins TRBV27 to TRBJ1-6, with D perhaps matching TRBD1 (5 bases). Germline assignment: CDR1 MNHEY and CDR2 SMNVEV (reference sequence). Trimming removed 10 bases from V and 8 bases from J, with 15 bases in between. The CDR3 has 13 residues. CDR3 in amino acids: CATSFWGDSPLHF. CDR3 sequence (DNA): TGTGCCACCTCGTTTTGGGGGGATTCACCCCTCCACTTT.

Here the CDR3 reads CASFTGLTKYF. The CDR3, as DNA: TGTGCCAGCTTTACAGGGTTAACGAAGTATTTT. The chain couples TRBV18 to TRBJ2-3; a weak D match, TRBD1 (6 bases). In germline, CDR1 is KGHSH, CDR2 LQKENI. The V end was cut by 7 bases, the J end by 13 bases, with 15 bases between. This CDR3 has 11 amino acids.

The chain uses TRBV4-3 and TRBJ1-3; D may be TRBD1 (5 bases). Germline CDR1 is LGHNA and CDR2 is YSLEER. Trimming removed 5 bases at V and 0 bases at J, with 17 bases between. The CDR3 is made up of 17 amino acids. The CDR3 region has the DNA TGCGCCAGCAGCTACCGGGACTCATTCTACTCTGGAAACACCATATATTTT. Its protein product is CASSYRDSFYSGNTIYF.

CDR3 sequence (DNA): TGTGCCAGCTCCCTTAGCGGGACGAACACCGGGGAGCTGTTTTTT. As protein: CASSLSGTNTGELFF. The V and J genes are TRBV11-3 and TRBJ2-2; TRBD2 aligns across 8 bases. This CDR3 has 15 amino acids. Per germline, CDR1 SGHNT and CDR2 YENEEA. V gave up 8 bases and J gave up 0 bases; unmatched junction bases: 5.

The chain combines TRBV7-2 with TRBJ1-1; D unresolved. The CDR3 runs 13 residues. The germline V gene has CDR1 SGHTA and CDR2 FQGNSA. V was shortened by 3 bases and J by 1 base, with 6 bases between the two germline ends. The CDR3: CASSFGRNTEAFF. In DNA, the CDR3 is TGTGCCAGCAGCTTCGGGAGGAACACTGAAGCTTTCTTT.

J is TRBJ2-3 and V is TRBV5-1; 12 bases agree with TRBD1. CDR3 length: 15 residues. Germline-derived CDR1 and CDR2 are SGHRS and YFSETQ. After removal of 5 bases from V and 0 bases from J, the junction contained 1 base not matched to a gene. The CDR3 coding sequence is TGCGCCAGCAGGGGACAGGGGGCTAGCACAGATACGCAGTATTTT. Its translation: CASRGQGASTDTQYF.

CDR3 nucleotide sequence: TGTGCCAGCAGTCCATCCCCCGGGATCTCCTACGAGCAGTACTTC. Its translation is CASSPSPGISYEQYF. The chain is built from TRBV28 and TRBJ2-7; possibly TRBD2 for D (5 bases). Looked up from germline, CDR1 is MDHEN and CDR2 is SYDVKM. V was clipped by 5 bases and J by 0 bases, with 14 bases between them. The CDR3 loop spans 15 amino acids.

The rearrangement uses TRBV5-1 and TRBJ2-3; tentatively, D is TRBD2 (6 bases). V shed 5 bases and J shed 0 bases, with 10 bases lying between them. Per germline, CDR1 SGHRS and CDR2 YFSETQ. The CDR3 is made up of 14 amino acids. CDR3 protein: CASRRGPSTDTQYF. In nucleotides, the CDR3 is TGCGCCAGCAGGCGGGGACCTAGCACAGATACGCAGTATTTT.

The V call is TRBV4-1, the J call TRBJ2-7; 9 nucleotides line up with TRBD1. Per the germline V gene, CDR1 is MGHRA and CDR2 is YSYEKL. V trimming: 0 bases; J trimming: 7 bases; junction bases outside the gene matches: 10. The CDR3 consists of 16 residues. The CDR3 coding sequence is TGCGCCAGCAGCCAAGAAACGGGGACAGGGCGGAAAGAGCAGTACTTC. Residues: CASSQETGTGRKEQYF.

The chain carries TRBV6-2 or TRBV6-3 and TRBJ2-2; 9 bases map to TRBD2. The CDR3 length is 16 residues. Germline assignment: CDR1 MNHEY and CDR2 SVGEGT. Unmatched junction bases numbered 9, after V lost 6 bases and J lost 4 bases. CDR3 amino acids: CASSRTSSGSTGELFF. The CDR3 DNA reads TGTGCCAGCAGCCGGACGAGTAGCGGGAGCACCGGGGAGCTGTTTTTT.

J is TRBJ2-2 and V is TRBV19; 8 nucleotides align to TRBD2. V was clipped by 6 bases and J by 6 bases; unmatched bases: 6. Germline CDR1 reads LNHDA; CDR2 reads SQIVND (reference sequence). The CDR3 totals 14 residues. The CDR3 protein is CASRGLAGSGELFF. CDR3 nucleotides: TGTGCCAGTAGAGGCCTAGCGGGCTCCGGGGAGCTGTTTTTT.

This chain uses TRBV27 with TRBJ1-1; TRBD1 might be the D (6 bases). CDR1 is MNHEY and CDR2 is SMNVEV in the germline V gene (reference sequence). With 4 bases removed from V and 1 base from J, the gap between germline ends came to 10 bases. There are 14 residues in the CDR3. DNA of the CDR3: TGTGCCAGCAGTTCTTGGACAGCGAACACTGAAGCTTTCTTT. It codes for CASSSWTANTEAFF.